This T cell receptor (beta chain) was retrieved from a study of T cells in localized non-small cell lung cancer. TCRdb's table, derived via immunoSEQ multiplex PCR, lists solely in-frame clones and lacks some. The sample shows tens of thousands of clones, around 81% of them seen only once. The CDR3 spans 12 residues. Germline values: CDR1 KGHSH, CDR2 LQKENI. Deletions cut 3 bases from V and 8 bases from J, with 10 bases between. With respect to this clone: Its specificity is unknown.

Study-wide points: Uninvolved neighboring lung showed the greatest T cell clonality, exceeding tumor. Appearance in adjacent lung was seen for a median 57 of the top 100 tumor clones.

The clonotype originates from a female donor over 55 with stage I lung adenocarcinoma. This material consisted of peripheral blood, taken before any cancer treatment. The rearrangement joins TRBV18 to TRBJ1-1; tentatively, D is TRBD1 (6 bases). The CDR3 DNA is TGTGCCAGCTCACCTACTCAGGGGGAAGCTTTCTTT. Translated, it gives CASSPTQGEAFF.